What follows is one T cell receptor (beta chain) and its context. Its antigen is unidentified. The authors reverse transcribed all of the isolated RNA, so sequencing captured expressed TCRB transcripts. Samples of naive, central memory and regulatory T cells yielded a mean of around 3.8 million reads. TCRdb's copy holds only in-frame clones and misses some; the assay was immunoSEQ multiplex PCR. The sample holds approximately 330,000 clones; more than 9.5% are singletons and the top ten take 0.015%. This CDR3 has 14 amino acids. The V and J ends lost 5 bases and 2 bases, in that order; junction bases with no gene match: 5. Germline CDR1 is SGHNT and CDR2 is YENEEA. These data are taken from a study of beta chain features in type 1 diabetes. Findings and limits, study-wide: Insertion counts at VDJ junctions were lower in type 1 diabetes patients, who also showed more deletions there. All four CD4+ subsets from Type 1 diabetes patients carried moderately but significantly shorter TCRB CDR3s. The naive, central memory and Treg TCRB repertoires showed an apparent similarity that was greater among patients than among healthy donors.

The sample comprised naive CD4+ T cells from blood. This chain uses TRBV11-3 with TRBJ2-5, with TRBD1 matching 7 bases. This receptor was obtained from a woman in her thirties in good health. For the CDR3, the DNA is TGTGCCAGCAGCCCCGGGACAGAGCAAGAGACCCAGTACTTC. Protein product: CASSPGTEQETQYF.